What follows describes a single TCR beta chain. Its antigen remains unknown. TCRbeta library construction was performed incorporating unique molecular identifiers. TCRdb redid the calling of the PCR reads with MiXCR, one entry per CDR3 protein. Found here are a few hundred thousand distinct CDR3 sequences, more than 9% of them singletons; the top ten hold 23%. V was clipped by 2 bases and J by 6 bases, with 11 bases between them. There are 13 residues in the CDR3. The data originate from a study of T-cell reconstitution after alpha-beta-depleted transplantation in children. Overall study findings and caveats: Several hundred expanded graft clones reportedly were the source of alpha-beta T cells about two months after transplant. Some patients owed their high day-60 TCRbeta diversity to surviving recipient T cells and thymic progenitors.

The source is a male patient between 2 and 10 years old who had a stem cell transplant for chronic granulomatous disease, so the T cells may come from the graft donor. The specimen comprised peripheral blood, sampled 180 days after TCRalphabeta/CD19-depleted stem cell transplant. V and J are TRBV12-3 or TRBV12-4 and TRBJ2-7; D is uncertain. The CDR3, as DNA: TGTGCCAGCAGTTTAAACGGGCACCCCGAGCAGTACTTC. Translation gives CASSLNGHPEQYF.